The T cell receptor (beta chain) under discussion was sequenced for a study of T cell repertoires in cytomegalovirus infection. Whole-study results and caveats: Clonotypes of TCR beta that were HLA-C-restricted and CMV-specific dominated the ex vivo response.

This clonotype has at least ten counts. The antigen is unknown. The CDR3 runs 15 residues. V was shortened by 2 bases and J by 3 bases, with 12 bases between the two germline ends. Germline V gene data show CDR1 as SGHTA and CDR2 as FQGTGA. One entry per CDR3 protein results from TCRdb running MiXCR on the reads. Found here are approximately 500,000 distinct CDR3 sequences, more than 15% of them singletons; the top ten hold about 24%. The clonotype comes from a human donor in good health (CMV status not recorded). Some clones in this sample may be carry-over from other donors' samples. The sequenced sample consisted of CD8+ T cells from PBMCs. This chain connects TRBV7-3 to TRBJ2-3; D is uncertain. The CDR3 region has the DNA TGTGCCAGCAGCTTATCGAATGGGGTTACAGATACGCAGTATTTT. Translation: CASSLSNGVTDTQYF.